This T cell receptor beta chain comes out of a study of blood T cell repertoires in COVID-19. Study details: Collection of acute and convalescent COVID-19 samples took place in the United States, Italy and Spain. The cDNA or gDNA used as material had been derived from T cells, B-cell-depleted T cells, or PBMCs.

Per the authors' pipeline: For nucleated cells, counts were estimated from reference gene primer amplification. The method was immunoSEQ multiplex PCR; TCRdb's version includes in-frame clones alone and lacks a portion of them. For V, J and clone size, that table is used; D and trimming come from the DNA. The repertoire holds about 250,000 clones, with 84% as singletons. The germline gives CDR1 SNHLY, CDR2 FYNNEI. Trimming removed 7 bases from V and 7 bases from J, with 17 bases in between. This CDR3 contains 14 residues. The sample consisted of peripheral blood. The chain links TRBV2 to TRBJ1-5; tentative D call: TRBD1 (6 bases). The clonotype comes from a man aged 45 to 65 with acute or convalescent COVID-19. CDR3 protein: CASIPAQGLQPQHF. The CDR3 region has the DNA TGTGCCAGCATCCCGGCACAGGGTTTGCAGCCCCAGCATTTT.